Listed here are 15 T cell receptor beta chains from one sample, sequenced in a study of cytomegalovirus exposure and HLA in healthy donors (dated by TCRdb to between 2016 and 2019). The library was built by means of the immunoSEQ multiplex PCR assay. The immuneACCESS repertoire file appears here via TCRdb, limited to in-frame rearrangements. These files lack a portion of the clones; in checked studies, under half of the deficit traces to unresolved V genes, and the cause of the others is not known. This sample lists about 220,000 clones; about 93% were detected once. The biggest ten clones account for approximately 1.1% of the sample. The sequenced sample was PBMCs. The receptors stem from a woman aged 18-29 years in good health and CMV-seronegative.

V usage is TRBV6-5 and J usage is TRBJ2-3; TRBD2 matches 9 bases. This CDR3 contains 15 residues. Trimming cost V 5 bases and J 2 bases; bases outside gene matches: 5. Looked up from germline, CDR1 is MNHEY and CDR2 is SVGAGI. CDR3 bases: TGTGCCAGCAGTCGGACTAGCGCTCACACAGATACGCAGTATTTT. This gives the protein CASSRTSAHTDTQYF.

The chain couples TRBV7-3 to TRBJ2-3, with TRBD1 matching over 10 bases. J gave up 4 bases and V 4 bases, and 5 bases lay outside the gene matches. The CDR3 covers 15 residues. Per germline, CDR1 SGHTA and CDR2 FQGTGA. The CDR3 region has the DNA TGTGCCAGCAGCTATGGGACAGGGGTATCAGATACGCAGTATTTT. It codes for CASSYGTGVSDTQYF.

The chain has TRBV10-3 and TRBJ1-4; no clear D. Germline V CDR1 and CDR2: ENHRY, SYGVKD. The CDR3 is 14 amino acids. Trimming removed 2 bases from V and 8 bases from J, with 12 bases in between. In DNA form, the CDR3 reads TGTGCCATCAGTGAGGCTCGGGGAGGGGAAAAACTGTTTTTT. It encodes CAISEARGGEKLFF.

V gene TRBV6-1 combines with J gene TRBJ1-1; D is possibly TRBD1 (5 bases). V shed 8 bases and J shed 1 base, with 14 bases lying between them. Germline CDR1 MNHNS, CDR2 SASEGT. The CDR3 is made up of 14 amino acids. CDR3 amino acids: CASFLWGRNTEAFF. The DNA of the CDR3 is TGTGCCAGCTTCCTCTGGGGCAGGAACACTGAAGCTTTCTTT.

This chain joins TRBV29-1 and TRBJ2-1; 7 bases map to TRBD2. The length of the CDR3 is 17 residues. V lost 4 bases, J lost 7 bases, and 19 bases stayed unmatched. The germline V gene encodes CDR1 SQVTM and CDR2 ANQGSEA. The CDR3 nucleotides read TGCAGCGTTGTGCGGGATTTTGCTAGCGGCCTTATGAATGAGCAGTTCTTC. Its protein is CSVVRDFASGLMNEQFF.

CDR3: CATTWGDCSYEQYF. The CDR3 bases are TGTGCCACAACCTGGGGGGACTGCTCCTACGAGCAGTACTTC. The chain combines TRBV30 with TRBJ2-7; possible D gene TRBD2, 6 bases. Trimming stripped 8 bases from V and 0 bases from J, with 17 bases between. There are 14 residues in the CDR3. In germline, CDR1 is GTSNPN, CDR2 SVGIG (reference sequence).

CDR3 bases: TGTGCCAGCAGCCTATACGACTCAGGGGCTACAGGCTCTGGAAACACCATATATTTT. This translates into CASSLYDSGATGSGNTIYF. The chain employs TRBV9 and TRBJ1-3, with a weak D call TRBD1 (6 bases). The CDR3 is 19 amino acids. V dropped 4 bases and J dropped 0 bases, with 23 bases sitting between them. The germline CDR1 and CDR2 sequences are SGDLS and YYNGEE.

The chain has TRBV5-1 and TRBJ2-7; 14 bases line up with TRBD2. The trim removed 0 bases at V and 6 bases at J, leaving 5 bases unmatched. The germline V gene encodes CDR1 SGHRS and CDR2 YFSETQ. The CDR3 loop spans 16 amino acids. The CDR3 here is CASSLGGLAGVVEQYF. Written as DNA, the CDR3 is TGCGCCAGCAGCTTGGGGGGACTAGCGGGAGTTGTCGAGCAGTACTTC.

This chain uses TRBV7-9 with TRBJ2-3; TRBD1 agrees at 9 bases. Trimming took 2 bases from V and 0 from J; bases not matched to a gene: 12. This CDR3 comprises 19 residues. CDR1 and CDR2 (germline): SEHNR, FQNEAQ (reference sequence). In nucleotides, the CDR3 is TGTGCCAGCAGCTTACCCCTAGAACGGACAGGGGTCAGCACAGATACGCAGTATTTT. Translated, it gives CASSLPLERTGVSTDTQYF.

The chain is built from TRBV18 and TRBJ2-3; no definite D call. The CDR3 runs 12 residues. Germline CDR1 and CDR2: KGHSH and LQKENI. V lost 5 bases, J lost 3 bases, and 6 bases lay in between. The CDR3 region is CASSIMTDTQYF. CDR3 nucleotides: TGTGCCAGCTCAATCATGACAGATACGCAGTATTTT.

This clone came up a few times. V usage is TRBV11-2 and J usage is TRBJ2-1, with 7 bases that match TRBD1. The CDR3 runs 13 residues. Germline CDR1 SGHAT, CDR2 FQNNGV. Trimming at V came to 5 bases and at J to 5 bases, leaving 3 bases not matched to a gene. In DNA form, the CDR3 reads TGTGCCAGCAGCGGGACAGCCAACAATGAGCAGTTCTTC. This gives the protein CASSGTANNEQFF.

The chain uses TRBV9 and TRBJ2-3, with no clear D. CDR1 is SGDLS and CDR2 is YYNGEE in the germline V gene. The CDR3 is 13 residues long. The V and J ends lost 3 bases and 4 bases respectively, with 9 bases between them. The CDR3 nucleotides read TGTGCCAGCAGCGCAGACTCATCAGATACGCAGTATTTT. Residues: CASSADSSDTQYF.

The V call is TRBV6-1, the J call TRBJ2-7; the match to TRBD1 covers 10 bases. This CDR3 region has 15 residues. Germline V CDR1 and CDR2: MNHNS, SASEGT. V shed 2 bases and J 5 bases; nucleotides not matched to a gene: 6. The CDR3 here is CASSEQRTGGNEQYF. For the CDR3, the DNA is TGTGCCAGCAGTGAACAGCGGACAGGGGGAAACGAGCAGTACTTC.

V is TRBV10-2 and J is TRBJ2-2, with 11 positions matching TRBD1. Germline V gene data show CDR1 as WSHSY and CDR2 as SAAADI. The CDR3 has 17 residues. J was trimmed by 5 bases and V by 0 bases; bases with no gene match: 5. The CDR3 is CASSESRTGGPTGELFF. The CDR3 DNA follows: TGCGCCAGCAGTGAGTCTCGGACAGGGGGCCCGACCGGGGAGCTGTTTTTT.

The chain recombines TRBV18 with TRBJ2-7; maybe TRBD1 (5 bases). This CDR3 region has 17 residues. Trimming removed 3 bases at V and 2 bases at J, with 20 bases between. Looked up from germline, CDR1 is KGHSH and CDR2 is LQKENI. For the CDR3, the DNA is TGTGCCAGCTCACCCCGGGTCGCAGGGCTAAGCACCTACGAGCAGTACTTC. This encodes CASSPRVAGLSTYEQYF.